This entry lists 17 T cell receptor beta chains sequenced from one sample in a study of blood T cells in healthy people across ages. Combining a sample-barcoded 5' primer with a J-beta primer mix, a second PCR ran for roughly 7 to 11 cycles. A single record per CDR3 protein comes from TCRdb applying MiXCR to the 5' RACE reads. Of about 1.8 million distinct CDR3 sequences in the sample, 49% were seen once. Sequencing input: blood. The source of these receptors is a woman aged 40 to 50 in good health.

The chain has TRBV20-1 and TRBJ1-5; D unclear. The germline V gene encodes CDR1 DFQATT and CDR2 SNEGSKA (reference sequence). The CDR3 extends over 12 amino acids. The ends were cut back, 6 bases at V and 3 bases at J, with 9 bases in the middle. The CDR3 DNA sequence: TGCAGTGCCGCGGCCCCCAATCAGCCCCAGCATTTT. Protein: CSAAAPNQPQHF.

In its sample, this clonotype was seen a few times. J is TRBJ2-5 and V is TRBV20-1; D is perhaps TRBD2 (6 bases). The end of the DNA aligns better with TRBJ2-7, so the J call may be wrong. The germline CDR1 and CDR2 sequences are DFQATT and SNEGSKA (reference sequence). This CDR3 is built from 13 residues. The CDR3 reads CSAALARTYEQYF. The CDR3 DNA reads as TGCAGTGCTGCCCTAGCGAGAACCTACGAGCAGTACTTC.

The chain couples TRBV4-3 to TRBJ2-5; possibly TRBD1 or TRBD2 for D (6 bases each). The V end lost 1 base, the J end lost 2 bases, and 14 bases lay between the germline ends. The CDR3 is made up of 16 amino acids. CDR1 and CDR2 (germline): LGHNA, YSLEER. For the CDR3, the DNA is TGCGCCAGCAGCCAAGTTAGAGGGGGGCCGCAAGAGACCCAGTACTTC. Translated: CASSQVRGGPQETQYF.

Remarks on this clonotype: A clone one base away is much larger, so this may be a read error. The J gene is TRBJ1-1, the V gene TRBV2; possibly TRBD1 for D (5 bases). Germline loops: CDR1 SNHLY, CDR2 FYNNEI. Deletions cut 6 bases from V and 4 bases from J, with 15 bases between. The CDR3 spans 14 residues. CDR3: CASRGRGYATEAFF. The CDR3 nucleotides are TGTGCCAGCAGGGGACGGGGCTATGCCACTGAAGCTTTCTTT. The full variable domain, rest sourced from reference TRBV2 and TRBJ1-1, is EPEVTQTPSHQVTQMGQEVILRCVPISNHLYFYWYRQILGQKVEFLVSFYNNEISEKSEIFDDQFSVERPDGSNFTLKIRSTKLEDSAMYFCASRGRGYATEAFFGQGTRLTVV.

The sample holds one count of this clonotype. This CDR3 is CAISERQGSTDTQYF. The CDR3 DNA sequence: TGTGCCATCAGCGAGAGACAGGGATCCACAGATACGCAGTATTTT. The chain links TRBV10-3 to TRBJ2-3, with 7 bases lining up with TRBD1. V dropped 6 bases and J dropped 2; count of bases not matched to a gene: 8. The CDR3 length is 15 residues. Per germline, CDR1 ENHRY and CDR2 SYGVKD.

This clonotype appeared once. The chain joins TRBV6-6 to TRBJ1-2, with 7 bases aligning to TRBD1. Trimming cost V 2 bases and J 5 bases; bases outside gene matches: 8. This CDR3 contains 15 residues. Germline-derived CDR1 and CDR2 are MNHNY and SVGAGI (reference sequence). In nucleotides, the CDR3 is TGTGCCAGCAGTTACGGCCAGGGGGGTGTTTATGGCTACACCTTC. Its translation is CASSYGQGGVYGYTF.

On this clonotype itself: A much larger clonotype is one base distant, so this may be a read error. The chain uses TRBV27 and TRBJ2-5; no firm D call. Germline CDR1 MNHEY, CDR2 SMNVEV (reference sequence). Trimming took 4 bases from V and 5 from J, leaving 11 bases between them. The CDR3 is 13 amino acids. The CDR3, as DNA: TGTGCCAGCAGTTACGGGCCCGTGGAGACCCAGTACTTC. It codes for CASSYGPVETQYF.

The J gene is TRBJ1-1, the V gene TRBV25-1; maybe TRBD1 (6 bases). The CDR3 contains 15 residues. Germline values: CDR1 MGHDK, CDR2 SYGVNS. Trimming left V 2 bases short and J 4 bases short, with 14 bases between. The DNA of the CDR3 is TGTGCCAGCAGTGAAGTCGGGGGCGGGAGCACTGAAGCTTTCTTT. It translates to CASSEVGGGSTEAFF.

The V gene is TRBV13, the J gene TRBJ2-1; TRBD2 matches at 12 bases. CDR1 and CDR2 from the germline V gene are PRHDT and FYEKMQ (reference sequence). The CDR3 spans 16 residues. V shed 7 bases and J 5 bases; nucleotides not matched to a gene: 9. CDR3 DNA: TGTGCCAGCAACCCTGGACTAGCGGGATCTAACAATGAGCAGTTCTTC. Protein sequence: CASNPGLAGSNNEQFF. Combining the CDR3 with reference TRBV13 and TRBJ2-1 gives the whole variable domain AAGVIQSPRHLIKEKRETATLKCYPIPRHDTVYWYQQGPGQDPQFLISFYEKMQSDKGSIPDRFSAQQFSDYHSELNMSSLELGDSALYFCASNPGLAGSNNEQFFGPGTRLTVL.

This chain links TRBV7-8 with TRBJ2-7; possible D gene TRBD1, 6 bases. There are 13 residues in the CDR3. Trimming took 8 bases from V and 0 from J, leaving 11 bases between them. Germline V gives CDR1 SGHVS, CDR2 FQNEAQ. CDR3 residues: CASGADSSYEQYF. The CDR3 nucleotides are TGTGCCAGCGGCGCGGACAGCTCCTACGAGCAGTACTTC.

This clonotype was seen a handful of times. The rearrangement links TRBV7-2 to TRBJ2-5, with 8 bases that match TRBD1. Germline V gene sequence: CDR1 SGHTA, CDR2 FQGNSA. CDR3 size: 15 residues. V gave up 5 bases and J gave up 4 bases; unmatched junction bases: 9. DNA for the CDR3: TGTGCCAGCAGCCCCCGGGACAGGATGAGAGAGACCCAGTACTTC. This encodes CASSPRDRMRETQYF.

This clonotype was observed a handful of times. J is TRBJ2-6 and V is TRBV12-3 or TRBV12-4; D is possibly TRBD1 (6 bases). Trimming pared 3 bases from V and 0 bases from J, leaving 9 bases between. This CDR3 comprises 16 residues. In nucleotides, the CDR3 is TGTGCCAGCAGTTTCATCAGGGGCTCTGGGGCCAACGTCCTGACTTTC. The encoded protein is CASSFIRGSGANVLTF.

The CDR3 loop is CASSLEGSPSTDTQYF. CDR3 sequence (DNA): TGCGCCAGCAGCTTGGAGGGCTCGCCTAGCACAGATACGCAGTATTTT. The V call is TRBV5-1, the J call TRBJ2-3; D is undetermined. The V end was cut by 0 bases, the J end by 0 bases, with 11 bases between. Germline CDR1 is SGHRS and CDR2 is YFSETQ. The CDR3 totals 16 residues.

This clonotype was seen a handful of times. The J gene is TRBJ2-1, the V gene TRBV27; maybe TRBD2 (7 bases). Trimming took 6 bases from V and 2 from J, leaving 14 bases between them. Germline V gene sequence: CDR1 MNHEY, CDR2 SMNVEV (reference sequence). The CDR3 runs 15 residues. The CDR3: CASSPGGLTYNEQFF. For the CDR3, the DNA is TGTGCCAGCAGCCCCGGGGGGCTAACCTACAATGAGCAGTTCTTC.

This clonotype has a handful of counts. The chain joins TRBV29-1 to TRBJ1-2; D possibly corresponds to TRBD1 (5 bases). CDR1 is SQVTM, CDR2 ANQGSEA, per germline. Trimming removed 7 bases from V and 2 bases from J, with 17 bases in between. The CDR3 spans 14 residues. For the CDR3, the DNA is TGCAGCGATGGGGGAGGGATGGTGAACTATGGCTACACCTTC. Its translation: CSDGGGMVNYGYTF. Together with reference TRBV29-1 and TRBJ1-2, the CDR3 gives the full variable domain: SAVISQKPSRDICQRGTSLTIQCQVDSQVTMMFWYRQQPGQSLTLIATANQGSEATYESGFVIDKFPISRPNLTFSTLTVSNMSPEDSSIYLCSDGGGMVNYGYTFGSGTRLTVV.

The chain carries TRBV7-2 and TRBJ1-1; 7 nucleotides line up with TRBD1. The germline CDR1 and CDR2 sequences are SGHTA and FQGNSA. V gave up 4 bases and J gave up 4 bases; unmatched junction bases: 12. CDR3 length: 16 amino acids. CDR3 DNA: TGTGCCAGCAGCTCGCCGGGACAGAGGGGACTCACTGAAGCTTTCTTT. Translation gives CASSSPGQRGLTEAFF.

This chain joins TRBV6-6 and TRBJ1-5; D is perhaps TRBD1 (6 bases). Germline loops: CDR1 MNHNY, CDR2 SVGAGI (reference sequence). Trimming removed 6 bases at V and 5 bases at J, with 11 bases between. The CDR3 has 13 amino acids. In DNA, the CDR3 is TGTGCCAGCAGGATAGACAGGCATCAGCCCCAGCATTTT. Residues: CASRIDRHQPQHF.